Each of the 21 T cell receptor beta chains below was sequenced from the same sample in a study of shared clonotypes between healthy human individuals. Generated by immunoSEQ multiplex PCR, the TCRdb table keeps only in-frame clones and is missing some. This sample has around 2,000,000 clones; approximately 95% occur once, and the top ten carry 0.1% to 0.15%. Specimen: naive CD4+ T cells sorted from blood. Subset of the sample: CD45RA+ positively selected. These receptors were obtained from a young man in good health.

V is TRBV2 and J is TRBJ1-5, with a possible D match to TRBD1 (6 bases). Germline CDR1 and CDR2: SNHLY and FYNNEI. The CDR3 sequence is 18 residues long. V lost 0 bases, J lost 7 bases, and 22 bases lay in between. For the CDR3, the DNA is TGTGCCAGCAGTGAAGCCGGACCGGGACACGTCTCGGACCAGCCCCAGCATTTT. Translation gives CASSEAGPGHVSDQPQHF.

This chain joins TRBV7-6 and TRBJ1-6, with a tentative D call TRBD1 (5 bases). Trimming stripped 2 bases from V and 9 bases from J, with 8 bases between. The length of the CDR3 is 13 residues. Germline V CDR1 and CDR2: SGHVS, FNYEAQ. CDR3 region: CASSLQGSSPLHF. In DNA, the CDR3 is TGTGCCAGCAGCTTACAGGGTAGTTCACCCCTCCACTTT.

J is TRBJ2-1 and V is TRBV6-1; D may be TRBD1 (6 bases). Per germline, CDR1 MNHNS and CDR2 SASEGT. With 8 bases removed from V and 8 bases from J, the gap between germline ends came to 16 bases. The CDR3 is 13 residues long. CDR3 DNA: TGTGCCAGCTCGGGACAAGGGTGGTATGAGCAGTTCTTC. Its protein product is CASSGQGWYEQFF.

DNA of the CDR3: TGCGCCAGCAGCCCCGACCCGTTGAACACTGAAGCTTTCTTT. It is translated as CASSPDPLNTEAFF. The gene calls are TRBV5-1 and TRBJ1-1; D unclear. The germline V gene has CDR1 SGHRS and CDR2 YFSETQ. V shed 4 bases and J shed 0 bases, with 10 bases lying between them. The CDR3 is 14 residues long.

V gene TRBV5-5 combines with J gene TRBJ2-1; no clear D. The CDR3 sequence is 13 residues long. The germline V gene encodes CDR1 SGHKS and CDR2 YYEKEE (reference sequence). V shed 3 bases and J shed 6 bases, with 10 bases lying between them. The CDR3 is CASSSVLSNEQFF. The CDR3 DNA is TGTGCCAGCAGCTCCGTCTTGAGCAATGAGCAGTTCTTC.

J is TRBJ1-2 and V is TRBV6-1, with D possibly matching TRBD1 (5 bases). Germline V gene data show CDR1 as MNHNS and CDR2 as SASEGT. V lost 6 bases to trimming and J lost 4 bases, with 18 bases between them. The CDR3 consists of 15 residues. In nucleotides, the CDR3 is TGTGCCAGCAGAGACGACAGTCTCGGGAGCTATGGCTACACCTTC. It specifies CASRDDSLGSYGYTF.

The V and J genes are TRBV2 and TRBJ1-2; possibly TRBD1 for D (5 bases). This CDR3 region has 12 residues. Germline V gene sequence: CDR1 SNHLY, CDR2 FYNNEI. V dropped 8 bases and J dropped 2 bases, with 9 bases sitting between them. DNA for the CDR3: TGTGCCAGCGCAGAGGGGAACTATGGCTACACCTTC. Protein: CASAEGNYGYTF. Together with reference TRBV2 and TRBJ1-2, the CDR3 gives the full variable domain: EPEVTQTPSHQVTQMGQEVILRCVPISNHLYFYWYRQILGQKVEFLVSFYNNEISEKSEIFDDQFSVERPDGSNFTLKIRSTKLEDSAMYFCASAEGNYGYTFGSGTRLTVV.

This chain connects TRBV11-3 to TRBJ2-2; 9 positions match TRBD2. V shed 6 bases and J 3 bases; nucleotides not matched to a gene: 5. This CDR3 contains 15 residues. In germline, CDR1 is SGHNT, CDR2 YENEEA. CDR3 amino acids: CASRGASGDTGELFF. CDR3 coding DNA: TGTGCCAGCAGGGGGGCTAGCGGGGACACCGGGGAGCTGTTTTTT.

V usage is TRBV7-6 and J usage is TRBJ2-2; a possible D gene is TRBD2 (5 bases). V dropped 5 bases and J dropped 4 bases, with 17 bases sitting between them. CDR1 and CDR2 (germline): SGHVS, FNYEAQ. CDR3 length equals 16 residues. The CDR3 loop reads CASSPAWMEATGELFF. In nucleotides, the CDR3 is TGTGCCAGCAGCCCGGCCTGGATGGAGGCCACCGGGGAGCTGTTTTTT.

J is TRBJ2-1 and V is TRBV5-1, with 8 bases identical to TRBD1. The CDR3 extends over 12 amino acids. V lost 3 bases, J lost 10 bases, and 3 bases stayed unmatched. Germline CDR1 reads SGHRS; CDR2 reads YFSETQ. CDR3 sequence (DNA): TGCGCCAGCAGCTCCCAGGGGGCCGAGCAGTTCTTC. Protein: CASSSQGAEQFF.

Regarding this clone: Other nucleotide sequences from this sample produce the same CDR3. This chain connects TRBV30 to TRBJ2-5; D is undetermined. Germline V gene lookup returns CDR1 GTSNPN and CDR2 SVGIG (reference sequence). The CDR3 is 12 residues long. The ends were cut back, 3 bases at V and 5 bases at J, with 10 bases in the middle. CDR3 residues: CAWSPARETQYF. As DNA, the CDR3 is TGTGCCTGGAGCCCTGCACGGGAGACCCAGTACTTC.

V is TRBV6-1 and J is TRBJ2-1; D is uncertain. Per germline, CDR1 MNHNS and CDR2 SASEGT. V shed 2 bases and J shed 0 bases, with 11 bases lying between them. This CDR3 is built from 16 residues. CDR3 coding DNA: TGTGCCAGCAGTGAAAGTCTAGGGAACTCCTACAATGAGCAGTTCTTC. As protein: CASSESLGNSYNEQFF.

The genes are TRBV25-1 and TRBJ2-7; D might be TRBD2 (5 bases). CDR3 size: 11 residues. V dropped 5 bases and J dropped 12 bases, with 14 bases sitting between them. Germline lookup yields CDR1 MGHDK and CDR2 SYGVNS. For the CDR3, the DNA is TGTGCCAGCAGTATAGCGCATCTAGCGTACTTC. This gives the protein CASSIAHLAYF.

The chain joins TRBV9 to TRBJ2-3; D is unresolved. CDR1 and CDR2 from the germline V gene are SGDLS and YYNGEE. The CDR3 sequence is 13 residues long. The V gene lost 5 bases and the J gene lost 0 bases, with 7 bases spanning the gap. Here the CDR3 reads CASRPTSTDTQYF. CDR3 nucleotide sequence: TGTGCCAGCAGACCAACCAGCACAGATACGCAGTATTTT.

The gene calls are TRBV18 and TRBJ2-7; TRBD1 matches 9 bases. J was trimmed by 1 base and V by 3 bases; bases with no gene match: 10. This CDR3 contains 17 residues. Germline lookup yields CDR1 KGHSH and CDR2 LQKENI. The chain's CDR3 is CASSPIPSGTGSYEQYF. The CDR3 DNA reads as TGTGCCAGCTCACCCATCCCTTCCGGGACAGGGTCCTACGAGCAGTACTTC.

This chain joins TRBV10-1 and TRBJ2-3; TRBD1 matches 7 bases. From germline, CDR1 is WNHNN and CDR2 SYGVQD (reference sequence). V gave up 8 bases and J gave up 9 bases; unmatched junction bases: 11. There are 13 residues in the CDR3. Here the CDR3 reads CASGGQKNGTQYF. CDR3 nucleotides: TGCGCCAGCGGGGGACAGAAAAACGGGACGCAGTATTTT.

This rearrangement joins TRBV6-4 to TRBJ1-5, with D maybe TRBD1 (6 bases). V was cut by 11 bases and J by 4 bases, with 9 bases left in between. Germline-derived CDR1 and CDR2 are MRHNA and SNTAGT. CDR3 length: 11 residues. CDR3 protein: CASQGNQPQHF. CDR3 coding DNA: TGTGCCTCCCAGGGGAATCAGCCCCAGCATTTT.

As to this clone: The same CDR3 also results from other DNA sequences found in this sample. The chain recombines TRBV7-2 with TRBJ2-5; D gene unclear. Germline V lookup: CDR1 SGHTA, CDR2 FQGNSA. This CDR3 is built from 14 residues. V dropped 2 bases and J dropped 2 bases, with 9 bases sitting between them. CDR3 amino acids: CASSLTSVQETQYF. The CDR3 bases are TGTGCCAGCAGCTTAACAAGCGTTCAAGAGACCCAGTACTTC.

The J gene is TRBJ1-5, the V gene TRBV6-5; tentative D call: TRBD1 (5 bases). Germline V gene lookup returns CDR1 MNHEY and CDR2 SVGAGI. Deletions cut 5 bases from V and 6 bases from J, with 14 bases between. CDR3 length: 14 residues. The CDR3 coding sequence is TGTGCCAGCAGTCCCCAGGTGGGGACTCAGCCCCAGCATTTT. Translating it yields CASSPQVGTQPQHF.

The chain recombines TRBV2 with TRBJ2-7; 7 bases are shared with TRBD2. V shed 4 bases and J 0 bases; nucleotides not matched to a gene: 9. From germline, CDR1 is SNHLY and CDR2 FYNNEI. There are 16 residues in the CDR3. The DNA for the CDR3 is TGTGCCAGCAGTGCCCTTGGGGCGGGAGACTCCTACGAGCAGTACTTC. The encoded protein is CASSALGAGDSYEQYF.

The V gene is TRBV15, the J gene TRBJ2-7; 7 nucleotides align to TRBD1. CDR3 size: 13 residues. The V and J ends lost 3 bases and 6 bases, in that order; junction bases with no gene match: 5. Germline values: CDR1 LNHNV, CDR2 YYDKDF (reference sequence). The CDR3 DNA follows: TGTGCCACCAGCAGTCTCCCAGGGGGCGAGCAGTACTTC. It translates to CATSSLPGGEQYF.